One T cell receptor beta chain is described in this entry. Both 60 Vbeta primers and 13 Jbeta primers went into the PCR. Clones were read by immunoSEQ multiplex PCR, and TCRdb kept only the in-frame ones, dropping some. The data contain about 270,000 clones, roughly two thirds of them singletons. Looked up from germline, CDR1 is MDHEN and CDR2 is SYDVKM. Trimming removed 4 bases from V and 2 bases from J, with 8 bases in between. The CDR3 loop spans 13 amino acids. These data belong to a study of cytomegalovirus exposure and HLA in healthy donors. This chain uses TRBV28 with TRBJ2-5; D might be TRBD1 (5 bases). The sequenced material came from PBMCs. The TCR sequence derives from a female donor in good health and CMV-seronegative. The chain's CDR3 is CASSSRQQETQYF. The CDR3 DNA follows: TGTGCCAGCAGTTCCCGACAGCAAGAGACCCAGTACTTC.